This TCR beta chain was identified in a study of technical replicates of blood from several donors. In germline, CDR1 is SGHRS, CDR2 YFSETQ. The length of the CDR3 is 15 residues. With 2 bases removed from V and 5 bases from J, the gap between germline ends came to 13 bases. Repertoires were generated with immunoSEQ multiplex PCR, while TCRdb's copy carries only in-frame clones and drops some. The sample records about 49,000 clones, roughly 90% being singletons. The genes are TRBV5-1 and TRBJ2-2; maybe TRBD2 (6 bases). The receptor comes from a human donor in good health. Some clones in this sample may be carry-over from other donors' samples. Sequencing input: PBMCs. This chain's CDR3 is CASSFVAEGTGELFF. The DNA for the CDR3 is TGCGCCAGCAGCTTCGTAGCGGAGGGGACCGGGGAGCTGTTTTTT. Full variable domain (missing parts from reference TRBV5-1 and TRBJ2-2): KAGVTQTPRYLIKTRGQQVTLSCSPISGHRSVSWYQQTPGQGLQFLFEYFSETQRNKGNFPGRFSGRQFSNSRSEMNVSTLELGDSALYLCASSFVAEGTGELFFGEGSRLTVL.